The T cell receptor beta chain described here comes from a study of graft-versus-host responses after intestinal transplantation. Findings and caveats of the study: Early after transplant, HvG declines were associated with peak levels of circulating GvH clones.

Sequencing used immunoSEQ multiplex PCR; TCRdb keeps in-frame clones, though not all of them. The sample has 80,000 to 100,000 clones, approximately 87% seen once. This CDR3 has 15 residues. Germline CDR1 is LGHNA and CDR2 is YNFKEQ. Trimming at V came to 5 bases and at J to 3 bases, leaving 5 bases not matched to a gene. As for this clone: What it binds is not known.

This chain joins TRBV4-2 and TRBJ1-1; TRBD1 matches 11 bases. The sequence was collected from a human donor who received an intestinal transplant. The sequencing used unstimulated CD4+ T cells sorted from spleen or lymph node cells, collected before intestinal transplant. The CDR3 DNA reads TGTGCCAGCAGCTCCGGGACAGGGGGAGACACTGAAGCTTTCTTT. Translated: CASSSGTGGDTEAFF.